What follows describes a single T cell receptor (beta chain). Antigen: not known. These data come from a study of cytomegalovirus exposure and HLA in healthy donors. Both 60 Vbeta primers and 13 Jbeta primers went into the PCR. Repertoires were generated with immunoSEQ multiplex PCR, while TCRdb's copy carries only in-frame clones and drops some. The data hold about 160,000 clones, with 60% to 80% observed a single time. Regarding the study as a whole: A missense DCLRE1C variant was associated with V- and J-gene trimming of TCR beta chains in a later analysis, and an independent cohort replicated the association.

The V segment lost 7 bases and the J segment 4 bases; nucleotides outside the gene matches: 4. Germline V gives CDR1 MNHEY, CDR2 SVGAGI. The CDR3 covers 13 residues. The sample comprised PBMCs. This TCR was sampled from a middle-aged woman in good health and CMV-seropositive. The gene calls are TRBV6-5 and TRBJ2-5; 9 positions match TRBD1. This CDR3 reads CASTQQGAETQYF. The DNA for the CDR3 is TGTGCCAGCACCCAACAGGGGGCAGAGACCCAGTACTTC.